A single sample gave rise to the 7 T cell receptor beta chains below, sequenced in a study of human T cells and chemical hapten exposure. One entry per CDR3 protein, called by TCRdb with MiXCR from the RACE reads. The table shows tens of thousands of distinct CDR3 sequences, with roughly an eighth occurring only once. Time point defined: patch test 3, about 24 weeks after DPC sensitization. Treatment specified: therapeutic diphenylcyclopropenone sensitization with weekly scalp DPC. The source was whole blood, collected in connection with sensitization to the hapten diphenylcyclopropenone (DPC). The receptors stem from a man under 40 with alopecia areata. Some clones in this sample may be carry-over from other donors' samples.

A remark on this clonotype: This could be a read error, since a much larger clone is one nucleotide away. The chain has TRBV19 and TRBJ1-2; D is uncertain. Germline-derived CDR1 and CDR2 are LNHDA and SQIVND (reference sequence). The CDR3 has 14 amino acids. CDR3 bases: TGTACCAGTCAAAGGGCAGGTGTTTACTATGGCTACACCTTC. Residues: CTSQRAGVYYGYTF.

This clonotype was recorded many times. The J gene is TRBJ1-1, the V gene TRBV7-3, with D possibly being TRBD1 (5 bases). The CDR3 extends over 13 amino acids. Looked up from germline, CDR1 is SGHTA and CDR2 is FQGTGA. Deletions cut 2 bases from V and 5 bases from J, with 9 bases between. The CDR3 sequence: CASSLGTGTEAFF. Here the CDR3 DNA reads TGTGCCAGCAGCTTAGGGACGGGAACTGAAGCTTTCTTT. Variable domain in full (rest from reference TRBV7-3 and TRBJ1-1): GAGVSQTPSNKVTEKGKYVELRCDPISGHTALYWYRQSLGQGPEFLIYFQGTGAADDSGLPNDRFFAVRPEGSVSTLKIQRTERGDSAVYLCASSLGTGTEAFFGQGTRLTVV.

The rearrangement uses TRBV7-3 and TRBJ2-2, with 8 bases lining up with TRBD1. Trimming removed 2 bases from V and 2 bases from J; junction bases left unmatched: 4. This CDR3 contains 16 residues. Germline V gene lookup returns CDR1 SGHTA and CDR2 FQGTGA. Here the CDR3 DNA reads TGTGCCAGCAGCTTATGGGCAGGGGGCAACACCGGGGAGCTGTTTTTT. Protein: CASSLWAGGNTGELFF.

V gene TRBV29-1 combines with J gene TRBJ2-4; D remains unclear. V lost 6 bases to trimming and J lost 0 bases, with 9 bases between them. Germline V CDR1 and CDR2: SQVTM, ANQGSEA. The CDR3 totals 13 residues. CDR3 residues: CSVTEGAKNIQYF. In DNA, the CDR3 is TGCAGCGTAACTGAAGGAGCCAAAAACATTCAGTACTTC.

The V gene is TRBV20-1, the J gene TRBJ2-7, with 8 bases aligning to TRBD1. Germline-derived CDR1 and CDR2 are DFQATT and SNEGSKA (reference sequence). The CDR3 is made up of 13 amino acids. The V gene end was trimmed by 6 bases and the J gene end by 3 bases; junction bases not matched to a gene: 7. The CDR3 loop is CSASDREFYEQYF. The CDR3 region has the DNA TGCAGTGCATCGGACAGGGAATTCTACGAGCAGTACTTC.

This clonotype was recorded many times. V usage is TRBV5-1 and J usage is TRBJ1-1; 10 nucleotides line up with TRBD1. The CDR3 length is 13 residues. Per the germline V gene, CDR1 is SGHRS and CDR2 is YFSETQ. The V segment lost 3 bases and the J segment 4 bases; nucleotides outside the gene matches: 0. This CDR3 is CASSWTGGTEAFF. The CDR3, as DNA: TGCGCCAGCAGCTGGACAGGGGGCACTGAAGCTTTCTTT.

This clonotype has at least ten counts. This chain joins TRBV5-1 and TRBJ1-2, with D uncertain. This CDR3 is 14 amino acids long. V was cut by 0 bases and J by 3 bases, with 9 bases left in between. Germline CDR1 and CDR2: SGHRS and YFSETQ. CDR3 loop: CASSLAAADYGYTF. The CDR3 DNA reads as TGCGCCAGCAGCTTGGCGGCAGCTGACTATGGCTACACCTTC.